These 30 T cell receptor beta chains were sequenced from one sample in a study of technical replicates of blood from a handful of donors. Assay used: immunoSEQ multiplex PCR; TCRdb lists only in-frame clones, some missing. The table includes 60,000 to 75,000 clones, 95% to 97% detected once. Sequenced: T cells isolated from PBMCs. These receptors were collected from a human donor in good health.

The gene calls are TRBV29-1 and TRBJ1-1, with D possibly TRBD1 on 5 matching bases. CDR3 length equals 14 residues. In germline, CDR1 is SQVTM, CDR2 ANQGSEA. V lost 2 bases, J lost 5 bases, and 15 bases lay in between. CDR3 region: CSVERGGLGTEAFF. The CDR3 DNA is TGCAGCGTTGAAAGGGGAGGGTTGGGAACTGAAGCTTTCTTT.

This clone was seen a single time. The rearrangement links TRBV4-1 to TRBJ2-2; tentative D call: TRBD2 (6 bases). V was pared by 4 bases and J by 7 bases, with 22 bases between. Germline CDR1 MGHRA, CDR2 YSYEKL. This CDR3 contains 17 residues. The CDR3: CASSPGLYGTPNGELFF. The CDR3 DNA reads TGCGCCAGCAGCCCTGGGTTATATGGGACTCCGAACGGGGAGCTGTTTTTT.

CDR3 nucleotide sequence: TGTGCCATCATGCAGGGCGGATCTGGAAACACCATATATTTT. Amino acid sequence: CAIMQGGSGNTIYF. The chain has TRBV10-3 and TRBJ1-3; D is perhaps TRBD1 (5 bases). The CDR3 runs 14 residues. V gave up 7 bases and J gave up 1 base, with 11 bases separating them. Germline V gene lookup returns CDR1 ENHRY and CDR2 SYGVKD.

The CDR3 spells CASSRHGTGDQETQYF. In DNA form, the CDR3 reads TGTGCCAGCAGTCGCCACGGGACAGGGGATCAAGAGACCCAGTACTTC. The V and J genes are TRBV28 and TRBJ2-5, with 10 nucleotides matching TRBD1. The V and J ends lost 5 bases and 2 bases, in that order; junction bases with no gene match: 8. The CDR3 covers 16 residues. Germline CDR1 is MDHEN and CDR2 is SYDVKM. Based on the CDR3 plus reference TRBV28 and TRBJ2-5, the full variable domain is DVKVTQSSRYLVKRTGEKVFLECVQDMDHENMFWYRQDPGLGLRLIYFSYDVKMKEKGDIPEGYSVSREKKERFSLILESASTNQTSMYLCASSRHGTGDQETQYFGPGTRLLVL.

CDR3 in amino acids: CASSRLAGDEQYF. Written as DNA, the CDR3 is TGTGCCAGCAGTCGACTAGCGGGAGACGAGCAGTACTTC. This rearrangement joins TRBV27 to TRBJ2-7, with 12 nucleotides matching TRBD2. V gave up 5 bases and J gave up 5 bases; unmatched junction bases: 1. Germline values: CDR1 MNHEY, CDR2 SMNVEV (reference sequence). This CDR3 spans 13 amino acids.

The chain carries TRBV27 and TRBJ1-5; D might be TRBD1 (5 bases). The CDR3 has 16 amino acids. CDR1 and CDR2 (germline): MNHEY, SMNVEV (reference sequence). Trimming stripped 8 bases from V and 7 bases from J, with 24 bases between. CDR3 sequence reads: CASAPRQGHSGQPQHF. The CDR3 region has the DNA TGTGCCAGCGCACCACGGCAGGGCCATAGTGGGCAGCCCCAGCATTTT.

This clone was detected once. V gene TRBV2 combines with J gene TRBJ2-5, with D tentatively TRBD2 (7 bases). CDR1 and CDR2 from the germline V gene are SNHLY and FYNNEI. This CDR3 region has 13 residues. Trimming took off 4 bases at V and 4 bases at J, with 10 bases between the two ends. The CDR3 is CASSVRGGETQYF. The DNA for the CDR3 is TGTGCCAGCAGTGTAAGGGGGGGAGAGACCCAGTACTTC.

CDR3 sequence (DNA): TGCAGCGTTGAAGATATGGGGGGGGCCGGACTAGCGTACGACAATGAGCAGTTCTTC. Protein: CSVEDMGGAGLAYDNEQFF. This sequence joins TRBV29-1 and TRBJ2-1; 9 nucleotides match TRBD2. CDR1 SQVTM and CDR2 ANQGSEA come from the germline V gene. The length of the CDR3 is 19 residues. Trimming took 0 bases from V and 5 from J; bases not matched to a gene: 17.

The V call is TRBV7-3, the J call TRBJ2-3; 12 bases align to TRBD2. The V gene end was trimmed by 4 bases and the J gene end by 5 bases; junction bases not matched to a gene: 13. The CDR3 is 18 residues long. Germline-derived CDR1 and CDR2 are SGHTA and FQGTGA. The CDR3 DNA reads TGTGCCAGCAGCTACGCCCCCCTAGCGGGAGGGCCGTTAGATACGCAGTATTTT. This translates into CASSYAPLAGGPLDTQYF.

The rearrangement links TRBV30 to TRBJ2-7, with 8 bases lining up with TRBD1. The V segment lost 7 bases and the J segment 4 bases; nucleotides outside the gene matches: 6. The CDR3 sequence is 12 residues long. Germline values: CDR1 GTSNPN, CDR2 SVGIG (reference sequence). The CDR3 sequence: CASTQGAYEQYF. The CDR3, as DNA: TGTGCCTCGACCCAGGGGGCATACGAGCAGTACTTC.

V usage is TRBV5-8 and J usage is TRBJ2-5, with D perhaps TRBD1 (6 bases). V gave up 1 base and J gave up 1 base, with 11 bases separating them. Germline assignment: CDR1 SGHTS and CDR2 YDEGEE. The CDR3 consists of 15 residues. The CDR3 protein is CASSLTGYSQETQYF. CDR3 coding DNA: TGTGCCAGCAGCTTGACAGGGTACTCCCAAGAGACCCAGTACTTC.

J is TRBJ2-3 and V is TRBV7-9, with TRBD2 matching 9 bases. Losses at the gene ends were 7 bases for V and 5 bases for J; bases not matched to a gene: 10. The germline V gene has CDR1 SEHNR and CDR2 FQNEAQ (reference sequence). This CDR3 spans 15 amino acids. The CDR3 protein is CASTDLAGWGDTQYF. The CDR3 region has the DNA TGTGCCAGCACCGACCTAGCGGGATGGGGAGATACGCAGTATTTT.

This chain links TRBV6-5 with TRBJ2-3, with 10 bases lining up with TRBD2. V dropped 8 bases and J dropped 5; count of bases not matched to a gene: 7. Germline-derived CDR1 and CDR2 are MNHEY and SVGAGI. This CDR3 region has 14 residues. The CDR3: CASFRSGRGDTQYF. The CDR3 bases are TGTGCCAGCTTTAGAAGCGGGAGGGGAGATACGCAGTATTTT.

This chain uses TRBV18 with TRBJ2-2; D is undetermined. Germline V CDR1 and CDR2: KGHSH, LQKENI. Trimming pared 1 base from V and 1 base from J, leaving 7 bases between. The CDR3 loop spans 15 amino acids. The CDR3 sequence is CASSPLLLNTGELFF. The CDR3, as DNA: TGTGCCAGCTCACCACTCCTCCTGAACACCGGGGAGCTGTTTTTT.

This chain links TRBV10-3 with TRBJ2-7, with D tentatively TRBD2 (5 bases). V was clipped by 4 bases and J by 4 bases, with 17 bases between them. Germline CDR1 is ENHRY and CDR2 is SYGVKD. This CDR3 has 15 amino acids. CDR3 nucleotide sequence: TGTGCCATCAGTGGCGCTAGCAGGACCTCATACGAGCAGTACTTC. Protein: CAISGASRTSYEQYF.

The rearrangement joins TRBV30 to TRBJ2-3, with 7 positions matching TRBD2. Germline V CDR1 and CDR2: GTSNPN, SVGIG (reference sequence). V shed 5 bases and J 0 bases; nucleotides not matched to a gene: 5. The CDR3 covers 14 residues. The CDR3 bases are TGTGCCTGGGTCGGGAGGATTAGCACAGATACGCAGTATTTT. It is translated as CAWVGRISTDTQYF. Full variable domain (outside the CDR3, taken from reference TRBV30 and TRBJ2-3): SQTIHQWPATLVQPVGSPLSLECTVEGTSNPNLYWYRQAAGRGLQLLFYSVGIGQISSEVPQNLSASRPQDRQFILSSKKLLLSDSGFYLCAWVGRISTDTQYFGPGTRLTVL.

The CDR3: CSVWGLAGKETQYF. The CDR3 bases are TGCAGCGTTTGGGGCCTTGCAGGGAAAGAGACCCAGTACTTC. This chain links TRBV29-1 with TRBJ2-5; D is possibly TRBD1 (5 bases). The CDR3 extends over 14 amino acids. The V end lost 5 bases, the J end lost 3 bases, and 16 bases lay between the germline ends. From germline, CDR1 is SQVTM and CDR2 ANQGSEA.

The rearrangement uses TRBV5-6 and TRBJ1-1, with D tentatively TRBD1 (5 bases). Per germline, CDR1 SGHDT and CDR2 YYEEEE. CDR3 length: 14 amino acids. The V end lost 0 bases, the J end lost 7 bases, and 13 bases lay between the germline ends. The CDR3 sequence is CASSLGWGLNEAFF. Written as DNA, the CDR3 is TGTGCCAGCAGCTTGGGTTGGGGCCTGAATGAAGCTTTCTTT.

The rearrangement uses TRBV5-1 and TRBJ2-3; 13 positions match TRBD2. CDR1 is SGHRS, CDR2 YFSETQ, per germline. V lost 4 bases, J lost 5 bases, and 7 bases stayed unmatched. The CDR3 length is 16 residues. CDR3 sequence reads: CASSGGLAGSGDTQYF. CDR3 nucleotide sequence: TGCGCCAGCAGCGGGGGACTAGCGGGATCGGGAGATACGCAGTATTTT. Drawing the rest from reference TRBV5-1 and TRBJ2-3, the complete variable domain is KAGVTQTPRYLIKTRGQQVTLSCSPISGHRSVSWYQQTPGQGLQFLFEYFSETQRNKGNFPGRFSGRQFSNSRSEMNVSTLELGDSALYLCASSGGLAGSGDTQYFGPGTRLTVL.

The CDR3 DNA is TGTGCCAGCAGGGGGGGGACTAGCGGGATGCAGTTCTTC. This gives the protein CASRGGTSGMQFF. The chain links TRBV2 to TRBJ2-1; 13 bases match TRBD2. CDR1 is SNHLY and CDR2 is FYNNEI in the germline V gene. This CDR3 has 13 residues. V lost 6 bases to trimming and J lost 12 bases; unmatched junction nucleotides: 5.

V usage is TRBV29-1 and J usage is TRBJ2-1; 11 bases are a match to TRBD2. Germline V gene data show CDR1 as SQVTM and CDR2 as ANQGSEA. V shed 3 bases, J shed 1 base, and the junction held 5 bases outside the gene matches. This CDR3 has 16 residues. This CDR3 reads CSVEPPSGRSYNEQFF. The CDR3 DNA is TGCAGCGTTGAGCCTCCTAGCGGGAGGTCCTACAATGAGCAGTTCTTC.

The rearrangement uses TRBV4-1 and TRBJ1-5, with a tentative D call TRBD1 (6 bases). Deletions cut 8 bases from V and 0 bases from J, with 14 bases between. This CDR3 has 15 residues. Germline lookup yields CDR1 MGHRA and CDR2 YSYEKL. CDR3 nucleotides: TGCGCCAGCTCAGATGGACAGTATAGCAATCAGCCCCAGCATTTT. This gives the protein CASSDGQYSNQPQHF.

The rearrangement uses TRBV20-1 and TRBJ2-5; no definite D call. Deletions cut 6 bases from V and 5 bases from J, with 10 bases between. CDR1 and CDR2 (germline): DFQATT, SNEGSKA (reference sequence). The CDR3 loop spans 11 amino acids. The chain's CDR3 is CSAPEPETQYF. The CDR3 nucleotides read TGCAGTGCCCCTGAGCCGGAGACCCAGTACTTC.

This chain uses TRBV5-1 with TRBJ2-2; 13 nucleotides match TRBD2. The CDR3 is made up of 14 amino acids. Germline V gives CDR1 SGHRS, CDR2 YFSETQ. Trimming cost V 7 bases and J 6 bases; bases outside gene matches: 3. The CDR3 region is CASRTSGSSGELFF. CDR3 bases: TGCGCCAGCCGGACTAGCGGGAGCTCCGGGGAGCTGTTTTTT.

This chain connects TRBV4-1 to TRBJ1-1, with D hard to call. Trimming took 0 bases from V and 3 from J, leaving 8 bases between them. Germline V gene lookup returns CDR1 MGHRA and CDR2 YSYEKL. This CDR3 is built from 14 residues. CDR3 residues: CASSQDGDYTEAFF. In DNA, the CDR3 is TGCGCCAGCAGCCAAGATGGCGACTACACTGAAGCTTTCTTT.

The gene calls are TRBV27 and TRBJ1-5; D may be TRBD1 (6 bases). This CDR3 comprises 14 residues. V was trimmed by 6 bases and J by 1 base, leaving 10 bases between them. Germline V gene data show CDR1 as MNHEY and CDR2 as SMNVEV (reference sequence). The CDR3 nucleotides are TGTGCCAGCAGCTTCCAGGGGAGCAATCAGCCCCAGCATTTT. Translating it yields CASSFQGSNQPQHF.

The chain combines TRBV9 with TRBJ1-4, with D tentatively TRBD1 (5 bases). The CDR3 totals 15 residues. The germline gives CDR1 SGDLS, CDR2 YYNGEE. The ends were cut back, 0 bases at V and 8 bases at J, with 14 bases in the middle. The CDR3 reads CASSVEGRVWEKLFF. The CDR3 nucleotides read TGTGCCAGCAGCGTAGAGGGCAGGGTCTGGGAAAAACTGTTTTTT.

Remarks on this clone: Other DNA sequences in the same sample also yield this CDR3. The rearrangement joins TRBV18 to TRBJ1-1, with 9 nucleotides matching TRBD1. The CDR3 sequence is 13 residues long. J lost 5 bases, V lost 3 bases, and 1 base had no gene match. Germline V lookup: CDR1 KGHSH, CDR2 LQKENI. Written as DNA, the CDR3 is TGTGCCAGCTCACCCGGACAGGGGACTGAAGCTTTCTTT. Protein sequence: CASSPGQGTEAFF.

The chain links TRBV4-3 to TRBJ2-3; 8 bases match TRBD2. This CDR3 region has 17 residues. Trimming cost V 0 bases and J 1 base; bases outside gene matches: 6. Per germline, CDR1 LGHNA and CDR2 YSLEER. In DNA, the CDR3 is TGCGCCAGCAGCCAAGACGGACTAGCCTCGGGCACAGATACGCAGTATTTT. It specifies CASSQDGLASGTDTQYF.

This CDR3 reads CASSLPTGTNEKLFF. CDR3 sequence (DNA): TGTGCCAGCAGTTTGCCGACAGGAACTAATGAAAAACTGTTTTTT. V usage is TRBV28 and J usage is TRBJ1-4; tentatively, D is TRBD1 (6 bases). CDR1 is MDHEN and CDR2 is SYDVKM in the germline V gene. V lost 3 bases to trimming and J lost 1 base, with 9 bases between them. The CDR3 length is 15 residues. Using reference TRBV28 and TRBJ1-4 for the parts outside the CDR3, the full variable domain is DVKVTQSSRYLVKRTGEKVFLECVQDMDHENMFWYRQDPGLGLRLIYFSYDVKMKEKGDIPEGYSVSREKKERFSLILESASTNQTSMYLCASSLPTGTNEKLFFGSGTQLSVL.